These 29 T cell receptor beta chains were sequenced from one sample in a study of cytomegalovirus exposure and HLA in healthy donors. Researchers ran the PCR with 60 Vbeta and 13 Jbeta primers. Only in-frame clones appear in the TCRdb table, and some are missing; sequencing was by immunoSEQ multiplex PCR. This repertoire shows about 150,000 clones, around 84% found once; its top ten account for 5.6%. The sample was PBMCs. These receptors were taken from a woman aged 35 to 49 in good health and CMV-seropositive.

The chain uses TRBV7-2 and TRBJ2-3; unclear D gene. Per the germline V gene, CDR1 is SGHTA and CDR2 is FQGNSA. This CDR3 has 15 residues. V shed 1 base and J shed 6 bases, with 14 bases lying between them. This CDR3 is CASSLVRLVSDTQYF. For the CDR3, the DNA is TGTGCCAGCAGCTTAGTTCGGCTAGTGTCGGATACGCAGTATTTT.

With respect to this clone: The sample carries other DNA sequences with the same CDR3. This chain uses TRBV2 with TRBJ2-2; the D is unclear. This CDR3 is 11 amino acids long. The V gene lost 5 bases and the J gene lost 5 bases, with 3 bases spanning the gap. Per the germline V gene, CDR1 is SNHLY and CDR2 is FYNNEI. The CDR3 DNA is TGTGCCAGCAGTCAAACCGGGGAGCTGTTTTTT. Its translation: CASSQTGELFF. Together with reference TRBV2 and TRBJ2-2, the CDR3 gives the full variable domain: EPEVTQTPSHQVTQMGQEVILRCVPISNHLYFYWYRQILGQKVEFLVSFYNNEISEKSEIFDDQFSVERPDGSNFTLKIRSTKLEDSAMYFCASSQTGELFFGEGSRLTVL.

This clone was seen a single time. The gene calls are TRBV6-5 and TRBJ1-1; 7 positions agree with TRBD1. Trimming took 2 bases from V and 0 from J; bases not matched to a gene: 6. CDR1 is MNHEY, CDR2 SVGAGI, per germline. This CDR3 has 16 amino acids. This CDR3 reads CASSYDREIMNTEAFF. CDR3 in DNA: TGTGCCAGCAGTTACGACAGGGAGATCATGAACACTGAAGCTTTCTTT.

V and J are TRBV19 and TRBJ2-4, with D possibly matching TRBD1 (6 bases). With 3 bases removed from V and 6 bases from J, the gap between germline ends came to 12 bases. This CDR3 has 14 residues. Per germline, CDR1 LNHDA and CDR2 SQIVND (reference sequence). For the CDR3, the DNA is TGTGCCAGTAGTATGACAGGTCTGGGAAACATTCAGTACTTC. It translates to CASSMTGLGNIQYF.

The rearrangement links TRBV28 to TRBJ1-2; the match to TRBD1 covers 7 bases. Germline trimming cut 7 bases from V and 0 bases from J; bases unmatched to any gene: 5. CDR3 length: 14 residues. Germline loops: CDR1 MDHEN, CDR2 SYDVKM. CDR3: CASKQGKSNYGYTF. The CDR3 nucleotides are TGTGCCAGCAAACAGGGGAAGTCTAACTATGGCTACACCTTC.

The chain couples TRBV7-8 to TRBJ1-2; D remains ambiguous. There are 12 residues in the CDR3. Germline values: CDR1 SGHVS, CDR2 FQNEAQ. Between the trimmed V and J ends, which lost 3 bases and 7 bases, there was a span of 9 bases. The DNA for the CDR3 is TGTGCCAGCAGCTTCTCAGGTGCTGGCTACACCTTC. This codes for CASSFSGAGYTF.

This clone turned up a few times. The gene calls are TRBV5-4 and TRBJ1-1; D is unresolved. Germline lookup yields CDR1 SGHNT and CDR2 YYREEE (reference sequence). Trimming stripped 4 bases from V and 1 base from J, with 11 bases between. CDR3 length: 14 residues. In nucleotides, the CDR3 is TGTGCCAGCAGCCTCCAAATAGCGAACACTGAAGCTTTCTTT. Amino acids: CASSLQIANTEAFF.

This clone was counted between two and nine times. The V gene is TRBV28, the J gene TRBJ1-1; 9 bases align to TRBD1. Germline-derived CDR1 and CDR2 are MDHEN and SYDVKM. The CDR3 covers 15 residues. V lost 6 bases, J lost 1 base, and 6 bases stayed unmatched. In DNA, the CDR3 is TGTGCCAGCAGAACAACAGGGGGCGGGAACACTGAAGCTTTCTTT. Its translation: CASRTTGGGNTEAFF.

The chain recombines TRBV5-1 with TRBJ2-3; 15 nucleotides match TRBD2. The ends lost 4 bases at V and 2 bases at J; junction bases unmatched: 5. CDR3 length equals 17 residues. Germline V lookup: CDR1 SGHRS, CDR2 YFSETQ. As DNA, the CDR3 is TGCGCCAGCAGCCCCGGGACTAGCGGGGGGTACACAGATACGCAGTATTTT. Its translation: CASSPGTSGGYTDTQYF. Together with reference TRBV5-1 and TRBJ2-3, the CDR3 gives the full variable domain: KAGVTQTPRYLIKTRGQQVTLSCSPISGHRSVSWYQQTPGQGLQFLFEYFSETQRNKGNFPGRFSGRQFSNSRSEMNVSTLELGDSALYLCASSPGTSGGYTDTQYFGPGTRLTVL.

This chain links TRBV7-9 with TRBJ2-3, with a weak D call TRBD1 (5 bases). The CDR3 runs to 16 residues. Germline CDR1 and CDR2: SEHNR and FQNEAQ (reference sequence). V lost 5 bases, J lost 3 bases, and 18 bases lay in between. The CDR3 protein is CASSAGFRGGTDTQYF. The CDR3 bases are TGTGCCAGCAGCGCCGGGTTTAGGGGCGGAACAGATACGCAGTATTTT.

The chain carries TRBV5-6 and TRBJ2-2, with TRBD1 matching 7 bases. CDR1 is SGHDT, CDR2 YYEEEE, per germline. The CDR3 contains 16 residues. The J segment lost 5 bases and the V segment lost 0 bases, leaving 7 bases of the junction unmatched. The CDR3 DNA is TGTGCCAGCAGCTTGGACCACAGGGGATTTACCGGGGAGCTGTTTTTT. Its translation is CASSLDHRGFTGELFF.

The chain uses TRBV19 and TRBJ2-2; possible D gene TRBD2, 6 bases. V was clipped by 5 bases and J by 4 bases, with 14 bases between them. The CDR3 runs 15 residues. CDR1 is LNHDA, CDR2 SQIVND, per germline (reference sequence). The CDR3 spells CASSPGLPSTGELFF. CDR3 in DNA: TGTGCCAGTAGTCCCGGACTACCCTCCACCGGGGAGCTGTTTTTT.

The rearrangement links TRBV11-3 to TRBJ2-3; D is unclear. V was cut by 8 bases and J by 2 bases, with 5 bases left in between. The CDR3 is 11 residues long. Germline V lookup: CDR1 SGHNT, CDR2 YENEEA. The CDR3 loop is CASSYTDTQYF. CDR3 DNA sequence: TGTGCCAGCTCCTACACAGATACGCAGTATTTT.

The gene calls are TRBV7-9 and TRBJ2-7; D gene ambiguous. Germline-derived CDR1 and CDR2 are SEHNR and FQNEAQ (reference sequence). V dropped 7 bases and J dropped 0 bases, with 10 bases sitting between them. The length of the CDR3 is 13 residues. CDR3: CASTPAASYEQYF. CDR3 DNA: TGTGCCAGCACTCCGGCGGCCTCCTACGAGCAGTACTTC. The full variable domain, in which reference TRBV7-9 and TRBJ2-7 provide the parts outside the CDR3, is DTGVSQNPRHKITKRGQNVTFRCDPISEHNRLYWYRQTLGQGPEFLTYFQNEAQLEKSRLLSDRFSAERPKGSFSTLEIQRTEQGDSAMYLCASTPAASYEQYFGPGTRLTVT.

The rearrangement joins TRBV7-6 to TRBJ2-3; TRBD2 matches at 7 bases. CDR3 length equals 18 residues. With V trimmed by 5 bases and J by 2 bases, 16 bases remained unmatched. Germline V CDR1 and CDR2: SGHVS, FNYEAQ. The CDR3 DNA sequence: TGTGCCAGCAGCCCGGGGGGATACAGCGGGAACCCCACAGATACGCAGTATTTT. Residues: CASSPGGYSGNPTDTQYF. Using reference TRBV7-6 and TRBJ2-3 for the parts outside the CDR3, the full variable domain is GAGVSQSPRYKVTKRGQDVALRCDPISGHVSLYWYRQALGQGPEFLTYFNYEAQQDKSGLPNDRFSAERPEGSISTLTIQRTEQRDSAMYRCASSPGGYSGNPTDTQYFGPGTRLTVL.

The chain is built from TRBV5-1 and TRBJ1-2; D ambiguous. The CDR3 totals 17 residues. The V gene lost 1 base and the J gene lost 8 bases, with 24 bases spanning the gap. Germline CDR1 reads SGHRS; CDR2 reads YFSETQ. CDR3 in amino acids: CASSLTPPGTFARGYTF. CDR3 sequence (DNA): TGCGCCAGCAGCTTGACCCCCCCTGGCACTTTCGCTAGGGGCTACACCTTC.

This clone has only one observation. The rearrangement uses TRBV28 and TRBJ2-6, with 7 bases aligning to TRBD2. CDR1 is MDHEN and CDR2 is SYDVKM in the germline V gene. V shed 1 base and J 4 bases; nucleotides not matched to a gene: 10. This CDR3 spans 18 amino acids. The CDR3 sequence is CASSLLASGSVGANVLTF. DNA for the CDR3: TGTGCCAGCAGTTTATTAGCTAGCGGTTCAGTGGGGGCCAACGTCCTGACTTTC.

The chain has TRBV11-2 and TRBJ2-6, with D possibly matching TRBD2 (5 bases). The V gene's germline CDR1 is SGHAT and CDR2 FQNNGV. The CDR3 covers 15 residues. Trimming left V 5 bases short and J 4 bases short, with 12 bases between. The CDR3 coding sequence is TGTGCCAGCAGCGCGAGGGTTAACGGGGCCAACGTCCTGACTTTC. It yields the protein CASSARVNGANVLTF.

This chain uses TRBV9 with TRBJ2-1, with 7 bases lining up with TRBD1. Germline V gene sequence: CDR1 SGDLS, CDR2 YYNGEE. CDR3 length equals 15 residues. Trimming removed 4 bases from V and 4 bases from J; junction bases left unmatched: 8. CDR3 in amino acids: CASSSPRGQYNEQFF. CDR3 DNA: TGTGCCAGCAGCTCACCCCGGGGACAGTACAATGAGCAGTTCTTC.

The CDR3 sequence is CATSRRQDLNSPLHF. The DNA of the CDR3 is TGTGCCACCAGCAGGCGACAGGATCTTAATTCACCCCTCCACTTT. The chain recombines TRBV15 with TRBJ1-6; D might be TRBD1 (6 bases). The CDR3 totals 15 residues. Per germline, CDR1 LNHNV and CDR2 YYDKDF (reference sequence). Deletions cut 3 bases from V and 6 bases from J, with 12 bases between. Filled out from reference TRBV15 and TRBJ1-6, the complete variable domain reads DAMVIQNPRYQVTQFGKPVTLSCSQTLNHNVMYWYQQKSSQAPKLLFHYYDKDFNNEADTPDNFQSRRPNTSFCFLDIRSPGLGDTAMYLCATSRRQDLNSPLHFGNGTRLTVT.

A note on this clone: Compared with germline, one end of the junction differs, possibly owing to a read error. The chain combines TRBV5-6 with TRBJ2-4; 13 nucleotides line up with TRBD2. Germline V gene sequence: CDR1 SGHDT, CDR2 YYEEEE. CDR3 length equals 17 residues. The CDR3 bases are TGTGCCAGCAGCTTGGGCACAACGGGACTAGCGGGAAACGTTCAGTACTTC. Protein sequence: CASSLGTTGLAGNVQYF.

The sample holds a few counts of this clone. The chain joins TRBV2 to TRBJ2-7; TRBD2 agrees at 10 bases. The CDR3 is 14 amino acids. With 7 bases clipped from V and 3 bases from J, the junction kept 6 bases outside the gene matches. The germline gives CDR1 SNHLY, CDR2 FYNNEI. The CDR3 region is CASTSERGGYEQYF. CDR3 nucleotides: TGTGCCAGCACGTCAGAGCGGGGGGGCTACGAGCAGTACTTC.

This chain links TRBV5-4 with TRBJ1-2; TRBD1 is a possible D gene (6 bases). Germline loops: CDR1 SGHNT, CDR2 YYREEE (reference sequence). Trimming removed 5 bases from V and 8 bases from J, with 25 bases in between. The CDR3 loop spans 16 amino acids. CDR3 DNA: TGTGCCAGCAGAACTAGGGGGACCTCCCCTCCCAAGGGCTACACCTTC. This codes for CASRTRGTSPPKGYTF. Full variable domain (outside the CDR3, taken from reference TRBV5-4 and TRBJ1-2): ETGVTQSPTHLIKTRGQQVTLRCSSQSGHNTVSWYQQALGQGPQFIFQYYREEENGRGNFPPRFSGLQFPNYSSELNVNALELDDSALYLCASRTRGTSPPKGYTFGSGTRLTVV.

This clone is a singleton in its sample. Other DNA sequences in the sample encode the same CDR3. The chain couples TRBV7-9 to TRBJ2-1; maybe TRBD1 (5 bases). The germline V gene encodes CDR1 SEHNR and CDR2 FQNEAQ (reference sequence). Trimming removed 6 bases at V and 3 bases at J, with 12 bases between. This CDR3 has 14 amino acids. As DNA, the CDR3 is TGTGCCAGCAGAAAGGGGCAGGTCTACAATGAGCAGTTCTTC. It translates to CASRKGQVYNEQFF.

This clone has a single count. This chain uses TRBV5-1 with TRBJ2-1; D gene ambiguous. The CDR3 length is 13 residues. The germline V gene has CDR1 SGHRS and CDR2 YFSETQ. Between the trimmed V and J ends, which lost 1 base and 9 bases, there was a span of 11 bases. In nucleotides, the CDR3 is TGCGCCAGCAGCTTGATCACATCTGCTGAGCAGTTCTTC. Translated: CASSLITSAEQFF.

V is TRBV15 and J is TRBJ1-4; weak D call: TRBD1 (6 bases). The germline V gene encodes CDR1 LNHNV and CDR2 YYDKDF (reference sequence). Trimming stripped 2 bases from V and 6 bases from J, with 13 bases between. The CDR3 has 15 residues. CDR3 amino acids: CATSRHREGDEKLFF. The DNA for the CDR3 is TGTGCCACCAGCAGACACAGGGAGGGAGATGAAAAACTGTTTTTT. Full variable domain (remainder filled in from reference TRBV15 and TRBJ1-4): DAMVIQNPRYQVTQFGKPVTLSCSQTLNHNVMYWYQQKSSQAPKLLFHYYDKDFNNEADTPDNFQSRRPNTSFCFLDIRSPGLGDTAMYLCATSRHREGDEKLFFGSGTQLSVL.

This rearrangement joins TRBV7-9 to TRBJ2-7; TRBD1 matches 7 bases. Trimming cost V 0 bases and J 0 bases; bases outside gene matches: 5. The CDR3 runs to 16 residues. The germline gives CDR1 SEHNR, CDR2 FQNEAQ (reference sequence). CDR3 protein: CASSLATGQYSYEQYF. In DNA form, the CDR3 reads TGTGCCAGCAGCTTAGCTACGGGACAGTACTCCTACGAGCAGTACTTC.

This clone was detected a few times. This chain uses TRBV19 with TRBJ2-7, with 8 bases that match TRBD2. V was pared by 2 bases and J by 3 bases, with 3 bases of the junction left unmatched. Germline V lookup: CDR1 LNHDA, CDR2 SQIVND (reference sequence). This CDR3 has 14 residues. The CDR3 sequence: CASSIPGRGYEQYF. As DNA, the CDR3 is TGTGCCAGTAGTATACCCGGGAGGGGCTACGAGCAGTACTTC. Complete variable domain (other parts from reference TRBV19 and TRBJ2-7): DGGITQSPKYLFRKEGQNVTLSCEQNLNHDAMYWYRQDPGQGLRLIYYSQIVNDFQKGDIAEGYSVSREKKESFPLTVTSAQKNPTAFYLCASSIPGRGYEQYFGPGTRLTVT.

The V and J genes are TRBV5-4 and TRBJ2-3; the D gene is possibly TRBD2 (6 bases). Trimming left V 0 bases short and J 0 bases short, with 8 bases between. The CDR3 is 15 residues long. Looked up from germline, CDR1 is SGHNT and CDR2 is YYREEE (reference sequence). CDR3 nucleotides: TGTGCCAGCAGCTTGGGGGAGGCAAGCACAGATACGCAGTATTTT. Encoded protein: CASSLGEASTDTQYF.